These 10 T cell receptor beta chains were sequenced from one sample in a study of T-cell memory formation after mild COVID-19. TCRdb re-derived calls from the 5' RACE reads in MiXCR, one entry per CDR3 protein. The table lists 500,000 to 600,000 distinct CDR3 sequences, more than 15% of them singletons. Sequenced: PBMCs or a T cell subset sorted from them (not recorded which). The receptor source for this set is an adult woman who had mild COVID-19 (a few samples of this study predate the infection). Cell type and time point are not known.

This clonotype showed up just a few times. This chain connects TRBV7-2 to TRBJ2-7; 9 bases line up with TRBD1. Germline V lookup: CDR1 SGHTA, CDR2 FQGNSA. The length of the CDR3 is 14 residues. The V and J ends lost 6 bases and 3 bases, in that order; junction bases with no gene match: 6. The chain's CDR3 is CASSSGQGYYEQYF. The CDR3 DNA sequence: TGTGCCAGCAGTTCAGGACAGGGGTACTACGAGCAGTACTTC. The complete variable domain, with remaining parts taken from reference TRBV7-2 and TRBJ2-7, reads GAGVSQSPSNKVTEKGKDVELRCDPISGHTALYWYRQSLGQGLEFLIYFQGNSAPDKSGLPSDRFSAERTGGSVSTLTIQRTQQEDSAVYLCASSSGQGYYEQYFGPGTRLTVT.

V gene TRBV12-3 or TRBV12-4 combines with J gene TRBJ2-2; a possible D gene is TRBD1 (5 bases). V was shortened by 4 bases and J by 3 bases, with 12 bases between the two germline ends. CDR3 length equals 15 residues. The CDR3 region is CASSSRVSDTGELFF. In DNA form, the CDR3 reads TGTGCCAGCAGTTCCAGGGTTAGTGACACCGGGGAGCTGTTTTTT.

The V call is TRBV5-6, the J call TRBJ2-4; TRBD2 matches 13 bases. There are 18 residues in the CDR3. Looked up from germline, CDR1 is SGHDT and CDR2 is YYEEEE. With 4 bases clipped from V and 1 base from J, the junction kept 8 bases outside the gene matches. The DNA of the CDR3 is TGTGCCAGCAGCCAACCGGGACTAGCGGGATCGGCCAAAAACATTCAGTACTTC. Encoded protein: CASSQPGLAGSAKNIQYF.

This clonotype was counted a few times. The rearrangement uses TRBV7-3 and TRBJ1-1; D may be TRBD1 (5 bases). Trimming took 4 bases from V and 4 from J, leaving 13 bases between them. This CDR3 has 14 amino acids. Germline CDR1 is SGHTA and CDR2 is FQGTGA. Here the CDR3 reads CASSSNGGLTEAFF. In nucleotides, the CDR3 is TGTGCCAGCAGCTCGAACGGGGGTCTCACTGAAGCTTTCTTT.

In this sample, this clonotype turned up a few times. This chain connects TRBV6-6 to TRBJ1-5, with D unclear. Trimming stripped 0 bases from V and 2 bases from J, with 14 bases between. CDR3 size: 17 residues. Germline V gene sequence: CDR1 MNHNY, CDR2 SVGAGI (reference sequence). This chain's CDR3 is CASSYSMRELGNQPQHF. In DNA, the CDR3 is TGTGCCAGCAGTTACTCGATGAGGGAATTGGGCAATCAGCCCCAGCATTTT.

This clonotype was recorded a few times. As DNA, the CDR3 is TGTGCCAGCAGTTTAGGGCAGGGTTTCGAAAAACTGTTTTTT. Its translation is CASSLGQGFEKLFF. The rearrangement links TRBV12-3 or TRBV12-4 to TRBJ1-4, with D possibly TRBD1 on 5 matching bases. The V gene lost 1 base and the J gene lost 8 bases, with 11 bases spanning the gap. The CDR3 contains 14 residues.

J is TRBJ2-1 and V is TRBV20-1; TRBD2 aligns across 12 bases. The CDR3 consists of 15 residues. Germline V lookup: CDR1 DFQATT, CDR2 SNEGSKA (reference sequence). V was clipped by 3 bases and J by 7 bases; unmatched bases: 7. CDR3 residues: CSASGGTSGWNEQFF. The CDR3 DNA sequence: TGCAGTGCTAGCGGAGGGACTAGCGGGTGGAATGAGCAGTTCTTC.

This clonotype occurred many times. This chain links TRBV4-3 with TRBJ2-2, with 9 bases matching TRBD2. Germline lookup yields CDR1 LGHNA and CDR2 YSLEER. V was pared by 2 bases and J by 6 bases, with 7 bases of the junction left unmatched. This CDR3 is 16 amino acids long. DNA for the CDR3: TGCGCCAGCAGCCAAATTAGCGGGAGCCCATCCGGGGAGCTGTTTTTT. This translates into CASSQISGSPSGELFF.

The V call is TRBV14, the J call TRBJ2-1; 10 positions agree with TRBD2. V lost 2 bases and J lost 7; bases outside the gene matches: 14. CDR1 and CDR2 (germline): SGHDN, FVKESK. The CDR3 has 18 amino acids. CDR3 sequence: CASSQRKFSAGGRNEQFF. CDR3 nucleotide sequence: TGTGCCAGCAGCCAAAGAAAATTCTCAGCGGGGGGGCGGAATGAGCAGTTCTTC.

The chain's CDR3 is CASSSGGPYSNQPQHF. The CDR3 DNA reads as TGCGCCAGCAGCTCCGGGGGACCATATAGCAATCAGCCCCAGCATTTT. The chain combines TRBV5-1 with TRBJ1-5, with D possibly matching TRBD1 (5 bases). The CDR3 has 16 amino acids. Germline V lookup: CDR1 SGHRS, CDR2 YFSETQ. V shed 3 bases and J shed 0 bases, with 13 bases lying between them.